These T cell receptor beta chains were read from a single sample in a study of T-cell memory formation after mild COVID-19. TCRdb reanalysed the 5' RACE reads using MiXCR and keeps one entry per CDR3 protein. Among around 300,000 distinct CDR3 sequences, around 8% were seen once, and the ten largest hold roughly 23%. What was sequenced was PBMCs or a T cell subset sorted from them (not recorded which). The source of these receptors is a man in his late teens or twenties who had mild COVID-19 (a few samples of this study predate the infection). Cell type and time point are not known. The CDR3 runs from the conserved cysteine through the conserved F or W. Each record gives: clone size, J gene, V gene, D gene, CDR3 protein, CDR3 DNA. The D gene is left open where the match is weak. Rows give clone size only sometimes, using once, few, many, or a class for an expanded clone.

many | TRBJ2-2 | TRBV24-1 | - | CATSRSQGRAGELFF | TGTGCCACCAGTCGCTCACAGGGGAGGGCCGGGGAGCTGTTTTTT
- | TRBJ2-1 | TRBV3-1 | TRBD1 | CASSQDHRGNEQFF | TGTGCCAGCAGCCAAGACCACAGGGGGAATGAGCAGTTCTTC
- | TRBJ2-1 | TRBV6-6 | - | CASSSRVGEQFF | TGTGCCAGCAGCTCCAGGGTCGGGGAGCAGTTCTTC
- | TRBJ1-6 | TRBV5-4 | - | CASSLTLDSPLHF | TGTGCCAGCAGCTTGACCCTCGATTCACCCCTCCACTTT
- | TRBJ2-5 | TRBV5-1 | TRBD2 | CASSSGLAYQETQYF | TGCGCCAGCAGCTCGGGACTAGCGTATCAAGAGACCCAGTACTTC
- | TRBJ2-3 | TRBV7-3 | - | CASSLGTSDTQYF | TGTGCCAGCAGCTTAGGGACCTCAGATACGCAGTATTTT
- | TRBJ2-7 | TRBV5-1 | - | CASSPRGRSYEQYF | TGCGCCAGCAGCCCGAGGGGCAGATCCTACGAGCAGTACTTC
- | TRBJ1-2 | TRBV4-3 | TRBD1 | CASSRGDRRGYTF | TGCGCCAGCAGCCGGGGGGACAGAAGGGGCTACACCTTC
- | TRBJ2-7 | TRBV20-1 | TRBD2 | CSARDPSGRAGYEQYF | TGCAGTGCTAGAGACCCTAGCGGGAGGGCCGGGTACGAGCAGTACTTC
- | TRBJ1-5 | TRBV2 | - | CASRGYDQPQHF | TGTGCCAGCAGAGGGTACGATCAGCCCCAGCATTTT
few | TRBJ2-3 | TRBV11-2 | - | CASSPGTFSSTDTQYF | TGTGCCAGCAGCCCCGGGACTTTTTCTAGCACAGATACGCAGTATTTT
- | TRBJ1-1 | TRBV2 | - | CASSVSRSQTEAFF | TGTGCCAGCAGCGTTAGTAGGAGCCAAACTGAAGCTTTCTTT
many | TRBJ1-4 | TRBV4-3 | - | CASSQTVSILSPNEKLFF | TGCGCCAGCAGCCAAACGGTCAGCATCCTTAGTCCTAATGAAAAACTGTTTTTT
few | TRBJ1-2 | TRBV4-3 | - | CASSQGPSRVKDGYTF | TGCGCCAGCAGCCAAGGGCCCTCCAGGGTTAAGGATGGCTACACCTTC
few | TRBJ1-5 | TRBV5-6 | TRBD1 | CASSQRPGQGYQPQHF | TGTGCCAGCAGCCAGAGACCGGGACAGGGATATCAGCCCCAGCATTTT
few | TRBJ2-2 | TRBV5-4 | TRBD1 | CASSLARTGGGELFF | TGTGCCAGCAGCTTGGCACGGACAGGGGGCGGGGAGCTGTTTTTT
few | TRBJ2-5 | TRBV6-2/TRBV6-3 | - | CASSDRLQETQYF | TGTGCCAGCAGTGACAGGCTACAAGAGACCCAGTACTTC
- | TRBJ1-1 | TRBV10-3 | - | CAISRDGGNTEAFF | TGTGCCATCAGCCGGGACGGGGGAAACACTGAAGCTTTCTTT
- | TRBJ2-1 | TRBV4-3 | TRBD2 | CASSQDKTSGGWSNEQFF | TGCGCCAGCAGCCAAGATAAGACTAGCGGGGGTTGGAGTAATGAGCAGTTCTTC
few | TRBJ2-3 | TRBV29-1 | TRBD2 | CSASAGGTDTQYF | TGCAGCGCCTCAGCGGGGGGCACAGATACGCAGTATTTT
few | TRBJ1-6 | TRBV7-2 | - | CASSRDGQKPLHF | TGTGCCAGCAGCCGGGACGGCCAGAAGCCCCTCCACTTT
many | TRBJ1-5 | TRBV7-9 | - | CASSDSALEPQHF | TGTGCCAGCAGTGACAGCGCCCTGGAGCCCCAGCATTTT
few | TRBJ2-1 | TRBV7-9 | - | CASSPPNEQFF | TGTGCCAGCAGCCCCCCAAATGAGCAGTTCTTC
- | TRBJ2-7 | TRBV23-1 | TRBD2 | CASSQWASGGAWQYF | TGCGCCAGCAGTCAGTGGGCTAGCGGGGGGGCCTGGCAGTACTTC
many | TRBJ1-1 | TRBV5-1 | TRBD1 | CASGTGGRANTEAFF | TGCGCCAGCGGAACAGGGGGCCGGGCGAACACTGAAGCTTTCTTT
once | TRBJ1-5 | TRBV28 | - | CASWGGPGQPQHF | TGTGCCAGCTGGGGAGGGCCGGGTCAGCCCCAGCATTTT
- | TRBJ2-2 | TRBV14 | - | CASSQVRTGELFF | TGTGCCAGCAGCCAAGTACGAACCGGGGAGCTGTTTTTT
- | TRBJ2-4 | TRBV12-3/TRBV12-4 | - | CASRGPGPSYF | TGTGCCAGCAGGGGTCCGGGACCCTCCTACTTC
many | TRBJ2-1 | TRBV6-1 | - | CASSERGGGWQFF | TGTGCCAGCAGTGAAAGGGGTGGTGGTTGGCAGTTCTTC
many | TRBJ2-5 | TRBV4-3 | TRBD2 | CASSPSLATETQYF | TGCGCCAGCAGCCCGTCACTAGCGACCGAGACCCAGTACTTC
few | TRBJ2-5 | TRBV24-1 | - | CATSDTGGPQETQYF | TGTGCCACCAGTGACACGGGGGGCCCTCAAGAGACCCAGTACTTC